The 29 T cell receptor beta chains listed next were all sequenced from one sample in a study of post-analysis software for immune sequencing data. The study's findings and limits: There were a few TRBV segments more frequent in patients than controls, and TRBV5-6, TRBV5-1 and TRBV20-1 were among them.

For these receptors, no antigen is known. TCR beta libraries were prepared from cDNA with unique molecular identifiers. TCRdb re-analysed the PCR reads in MiXCR, keeping a single row per CDR3 protein. The data contain roughly 730,000 distinct CDR3 sequences, roughly 29% of them singletons. The sequencing sample was made of blood. The receptors originated from a girl aged 10-17 years with multiple sclerosis.

This clonotype was counted between two and nine times. J is TRBJ1-5 and V is TRBV20-1; no reliable D call. The CDR3 runs to 14 residues. Germline V gene data show CDR1 as DFQATT and CDR2 as SNEGSKA (reference sequence). V shed 3 bases and J shed 2 bases, with 11 bases lying between them. Written as DNA, the CDR3 is TGCAGTGCTAGGCCCCCCGGGGGCAATCAGCCCCAGCATTTT. This translates into CSARPPGGNQPQHF.

This clonotype showed up just a few times. The J gene is TRBJ1-6, the V gene TRBV11-2; D is possibly TRBD1 (6 bases). The CDR3 consists of 13 residues. In germline, CDR1 is SGHAT, CDR2 FQNNGV. V was trimmed by 2 bases and J by 10 bases, leaving 9 bases between them. The CDR3 protein is CASSLTGLSPLHF. The CDR3 nucleotides are TGTGCCAGCAGCTTAACAGGGTTATCACCCCTCCACTTT.

Only a few counts were recorded for this clonotype. The chain combines TRBV20-1 with TRBJ2-7; D possibly matches TRBD1 or TRBD2 (5 bases each). The CDR3 runs 12 residues. V gave up 6 bases and J gave up 2 bases, with 11 bases separating them. The germline gives CDR1 DFQATT, CDR2 SNEGSKA (reference sequence). The CDR3 here is CSAIGETYEQYF. The CDR3, as DNA: TGCAGTGCCATAGGGGAGACCTACGAGCAGTACTTC.

This clonotype turned up a few times. V and J are TRBV9 and TRBJ2-7; TRBD1 agrees at 7 bases. Germline lookup yields CDR1 SGDLS and CDR2 YYNGEE. There are 15 residues in the CDR3. V dropped 4 bases and J dropped 2; count of bases not matched to a gene: 9. The chain's CDR3 is CASSPFRDSTYEQYF. The DNA for the CDR3 is TGTGCCAGCAGCCCGTTCCGGGACAGCACCTACGAGCAGTACTTC. The full variable domain, completed using reference TRBV9 and TRBJ2-7, is DSGVTQTPKHLITATGQRVTLRCSPRSGDLSVYWYQQSLDQGLQFLIQYYNGEERAKGNILERFSAQQFPDLHSELNLSSLELGDSALYFCASSPFRDSTYEQYFGPGTRLTVT.

This clonotype was observed at least ten times. The CDR3 nucleotides are TGTGCCAGCAGCCCGAGCGGGAGAAGAGGGGAGCAGTACTTC. Translated, it gives CASSPSGRRGEQYF. The rearrangement joins TRBV7-2 to TRBJ2-7, with 8 positions matching TRBD2. The CDR3 runs to 14 residues. Per the germline V gene, CDR1 is SGHTA and CDR2 is FQGNSA. Losses at the gene ends were 5 bases for V and 7 bases for J; bases not matched to a gene: 10.

The genes are TRBV29-1 and TRBJ2-1, with TRBD1 matching over 8 bases. V lost 3 bases and J lost 8; bases outside the gene matches: 6. The germline gives CDR1 SQVTM, CDR2 ANQGSEA. This CDR3 region has 13 residues. Here the CDR3 reads CSVDRGQVDEQFF. CDR3 nucleotides: TGCAGCGTTGACAGGGGGCAAGTGGATGAGCAGTTCTTC.

This clonotype has just a few counts. The CDR3 DNA follows: TGCAGCCCTGGGACCGCCTCTAAGACCCAGTACTTC. This translates into CSPGTASKTQYF. The J gene is TRBJ2-5, the V gene TRBV20-1; D possibly matches TRBD1 or TRBD2 (5 bases each). The CDR3 extends over 12 amino acids. CDR1 is DFQATT and CDR2 is SNEGSKA in the germline V gene (reference sequence).

J is TRBJ2-5 and V is TRBV24-1; D is ambiguous. CDR1 is KGHDR and CDR2 is SFDVKD in the germline V gene. The CDR3 is 15 residues long. V gave up 3 bases and J gave up 5 bases, with 15 bases separating them. The CDR3 sequence: CATSDPGRPGETQYF. The CDR3, as DNA: TGTGCCACCAGTGATCCAGGACGGCCCGGGGAGACCCAGTACTTC.

The rearrangement joins TRBV5-5 to TRBJ1-6; 9 bases align to TRBD1. The CDR3 is made up of 16 amino acids. In germline, CDR1 is SGHKS, CDR2 YYEKEE (reference sequence). J gave up 8 bases and V 6 bases, and 12 bases lay outside the gene matches. The CDR3 region has the DNA TGTGCCAGCAACCGAGGGAGGGGACAGGGTTATTCACCCCTCCACTTT. Its translation: CASNRGRGQGYSPLHF.

The sample holds a few counts of this clonotype. This rearrangement joins TRBV12-3 or TRBV12-4 to TRBJ2-1; D possibly matches TRBD1 or TRBD2 (7 bases each). The germline V and J ends were trimmed by 6 bases and 6 bases, with 21 bases remaining between them. The length of the CDR3 is 16 residues. This CDR3 reads CASSRLGGGSGNEQFF. CDR3 sequence (DNA): TGTGCCAGCAGCCGCCTAGGGGGCGGGAGTGGCAATGAGCAGTTCTTC.

As concerns this clonotype: It is unclear where the CDR3 begins or ends on the DNA, so no DNA is shown, and the CDR3 is as TCRdb lists it. This chain connects TRBV4-2 to TRBJ1-1; the table's D call, TRBD1, has no DNA check behind it. Germline V CDR1 and CDR2: LGHNA, YNFKEQ. With termini counted, the CDR3 has 22 amino acids. Here the CDR3 reads CASSGTGGASGYTFGSGTEAFF.

This clonotype was detected once. The chain couples TRBV5-1 to TRBJ2-7; either TRBD1 or TRBD2 may fit D (6 bases each). CDR1 and CDR2 from the germline V gene are SGHRS and YFSETQ. The CDR3 consists of 17 residues. Deletions cut 6 bases from V and 9 bases from J, with 31 bases between. CDR3 bases: TGCGCCAGCAACCCGTCGGGGGCGTTAAAGGCAAAAACCAGGCAGTACTTC. Encoded protein: CASNPSGALKAKTRQYF.

This clonotype was seen a few times. This chain uses TRBV7-2 with TRBJ1-5; D unresolved. Germline V gene lookup returns CDR1 SGHTA and CDR2 FQGNSA. Trimming pared 2 bases from V and 4 bases from J, leaving 12 bases between. The CDR3 totals 15 residues. CDR3 amino acids: CASSLNPEWNQPQHF. In DNA, the CDR3 is TGTGCCAGCAGCTTAAATCCAGAGTGGAATCAGCCCCAGCATTTT.

V usage is TRBV12-3 or TRBV12-4 and J usage is TRBJ1-5, with 8 nucleotides matching TRBD1. The CDR3 spans 17 residues. V shed 5 bases, J shed 4 bases, and the junction held 13 bases outside the gene matches. The CDR3 DNA reads TGTGCCAGCAGTCCTAGAGGACAGGGAATGAGTAATCAGCCCCAGCATTTT. It encodes CASSPRGQGMSNQPQHF.

This clonotype was observed a handful of times. The chain joins TRBV6-6 to TRBJ2-7; D is undetermined. The V gene's germline CDR1 is MNHNY and CDR2 SVGAGI (reference sequence). The CDR3 covers 12 residues. V lost 4 bases, J lost 10 bases, and 14 bases lay in between. As DNA, the CDR3 is TGTGCCAGCAGTTTCGAGGAGCAGGCCCAGTACTTC. This codes for CASSFEEQAQYF.

This clonotype has just a few counts. The rearrangement links TRBV7-6 to TRBJ2-3; a possible D gene is TRBD1 (5 bases). The germline CDR1 and CDR2 sequences are SGHVS and FNYEAQ. Trimming shortened V by 3 bases and J by 6 bases, and 16 bases separated the two germline ends. The CDR3 covers 15 residues. The CDR3: CASSFPAGLRDTQYF. CDR3 sequence (DNA): TGTGCCAGCAGCTTCCCCGCAGGGTTGCGCGATACGCAGTATTTT.

The gene calls are TRBV7-2 and TRBJ1-1, with D hard to call. This CDR3 spans 13 amino acids. The V gene's germline CDR1 is SGHTA and CDR2 FQGNSA. Between the trimmed V and J ends, which lost 8 bases and 1 base, there was a span of 11 bases. Here the CDR3 reads CASHRGENTEAFF. The CDR3 DNA reads TGTGCCAGCCACCGCGGGGAGAACACTGAAGCTTTCTTT. Full variable domain (rest looked up from reference TRBV7-2 and TRBJ1-1): GAGVSQSPSNKVTEKGKDVELRCDPISGHTALYWYRQSLGQGLEFLIYFQGNSAPDKSGLPSDRFSAERTGGSVSTLTIQRTQQEDSAVYLCASHRGENTEAFFGQGTRLTVV.

The V call is TRBV20-1, the J call TRBJ2-3; D is uncertain. Trimming took 0 bases from V and 0 from J, leaving 10 bases between them. CDR3 length: 15 amino acids. Germline V gene sequence: CDR1 DFQATT, CDR2 SNEGSKA (reference sequence). The CDR3 region has the DNA TGCAGTGCTAGAGATGTTGGAGCTAGCACAGATACGCAGTATTTT. Amino acid sequence: CSARDVGASTDTQYF.

This clonotype was seen a handful of times. The CDR3 protein is CASSQPSGVGTDTQYF. Here the CDR3 DNA reads TGCGCCAGCAGCCAACCAAGCGGGGTGGGCACAGATACGCAGTATTTT. This chain connects TRBV5-1 to TRBJ2-3, with 7 bases matching TRBD2. V trimming: 4 bases; J trimming: 1 base; junction bases outside the gene matches: 9. Germline CDR1 and CDR2: SGHRS and YFSETQ. CDR3 size: 16 residues.

The chain combines TRBV12-5 with TRBJ1-1; a possible D gene is TRBD1 (5 bases). Germline-derived CDR1 and CDR2 are LGHNT and FRNRAP. The CDR3 has 15 residues. Trimming took 5 bases from V and 10 from J, leaving 23 bases between them. This CDR3 reads CASGLGNEPWGGAFF. The CDR3 DNA follows: TGTGCTAGTGGTCTGGGGAATGAACCTTGGGGCGGAGCTTTCTTT.

This clonotype was detected only a few times. CDR3 loop: CAISSTSGGRNEQFF. In nucleotides, the CDR3 is TGTGCCATCAGCAGCACTAGCGGGGGGAGAAATGAGCAGTTCTTC. The V call is TRBV10-3, the J call TRBJ2-1; 12 bases line up with TRBD2. With V trimmed by 6 bases and J by 7 bases, 7 bases remained unmatched. The CDR3 sequence is 15 residues long. In germline, CDR1 is ENHRY, CDR2 SYGVKD.

The chain combines TRBV2 with TRBJ1-1, with D maybe TRBD1 (6 bases). Germline V gene sequence: CDR1 SNHLY, CDR2 FYNNEI. This CDR3 comprises 13 residues. V gave up 9 bases and J gave up 5 bases, with 16 bases separating them. As DNA, the CDR3 is TGTGCCAGGGACAGCCGGAGTCGTACTGAAGCTTTCTTT. This translates into CARDSRSRTEAFF.

This clonotype was detected only a few times. This chain links TRBV5-6 with TRBJ2-1; 7 bases map to TRBD1. Germline V lookup: CDR1 SGHDT, CDR2 YYEEEE. J gave up 5 bases and V 4 bases, and 9 bases lay outside the gene matches. This CDR3 comprises 15 residues. Written as DNA, the CDR3 is TGTGCCAGCAGCGGTCCGGGACAGAATAACAATGAGCAGTTCTTC. It yields the protein CASSGPGQNNNEQFF.

This clonotype has a handful of counts. The rearrangement joins TRBV5-8 to TRBJ2-5, with 13 bases that match TRBD2. The CDR3 has 16 residues. Trimming at V came to 5 bases and at J to 5 bases, leaving 9 bases not matched to a gene. CDR1 and CDR2 from the germline V gene are SGHTS and YDEGEE. CDR3 region: CASSNLGLAGVETQYF. CDR3 DNA: TGTGCCAGCAGTAATCTCGGACTAGCGGGAGTGGAGACCCAGTACTTC.

This chain uses TRBV9 with TRBJ1-1; D may be TRBD1 (5 bases). The germline gives CDR1 SGDLS, CDR2 YYNGEE. The CDR3 loop spans 14 amino acids. Trimming left V 0 bases short and J 7 bases short, with 13 bases between. CDR3 DNA: TGTGCCAGCAGCGTAGCCGGGACCGACAATGAAGCTTTCTTT. Amino acids: CASSVAGTDNEAFF.

To note about this clonotype: Sequence at one end of the junction differs from germline and may be a read error. V gene TRBV3-1 combines with J gene TRBJ1-6; 8 nucleotides agree with TRBD1. CDR1 LGHDT and CDR2 YNNKEL come from the germline V gene (reference sequence). There are 13 residues in the CDR3. DNA for the CDR3: TGTGCCAGCAGCCAGACAGGGGACTCACCCCCCCACTTT. Residues: CASSQTGDSPPHF.

This clonotype was detected a few times. This chain joins TRBV7-2 and TRBJ1-2, with TRBD1 as a possible D gene (5 bases). The CDR3 loop spans 14 amino acids. V lost 3 bases, J lost 5 bases, and 13 bases lay in between. Per the germline V gene, CDR1 is SGHTA and CDR2 is FQGNSA. DNA for the CDR3: TGTGCCAGCAGCTTTGGCGGGACGGGATATGGCTACACCTTC. Translated, it gives CASSFGGTGYGYTF. Using reference TRBV7-2 and TRBJ1-2 for the parts outside the CDR3, the full variable domain is GAGVSQSPSNKVTEKGKDVELRCDPISGHTALYWYRQSLGQGLEFLIYFQGNSAPDKSGLPSDRFSAERTGGSVSTLTIQRTQQEDSAVYLCASSFGGTGYGYTFGSGTRLTVV.

This clonotype appeared a few times. The V and J genes are TRBV7-2 and TRBJ2-3; D not resolved. Germline CDR1 SGHTA, CDR2 FQGNSA. Between the trimmed V and J ends, which lost 2 bases and 2 bases, there was a span of 11 bases. The CDR3 has 15 amino acids. The DNA for the CDR3 is TGTGCCAGCAGCTTATTTTCTCCCGACACAGATACGCAGTATTTT. Translation gives CASSLFSPDTDTQYF.

This clonotype was observed a few times. The rearrangement uses TRBV7-2 and TRBJ2-4, with a possible D match to TRBD2 (6 bases). The CDR3 has 16 amino acids. Trimming removed 0 bases from V and 3 bases from J, with 12 bases in between. Per the germline V gene, CDR1 is SGHTA and CDR2 is FQGNSA. The CDR3 loop is CASSLALGGSKNIQYF. Here the CDR3 DNA reads TGTGCCAGCAGCTTAGCGCTCGGGGGTAGCAAAAACATTCAGTACTTC.